Presented here are 22 T cell receptor beta chains from one specimen sequenced in a study of early T cells in non-severe SARS-CoV-2 infection. TCRdb re-derived calls from the 5' RACE reads in MiXCR, one entry per CDR3 protein. This sample yields tens of thousands of distinct CDR3 sequences, of which over 5% are seen a single time; less than 9.5% belongs to the top ten. Sequencing input: whole blood. Source of these receptors: an adult who was a healthcare worker with PCR-confirmed SARS-CoV-2 infection or an uninfected control (not recorded which).

This clonotype was detected only a few times. The genes are TRBV7-2 and TRBJ2-2; TRBD1 might be the D (5 bases). This CDR3 is 15 amino acids long. The V gene's germline CDR1 is SGHTA and CDR2 FQGNSA. Trimming pared 1 base from V and 3 bases from J, leaving 9 bases between. The CDR3 spells CASSLGDRDTGELFF. CDR3 coding DNA: TGTGCCAGCAGCTTAGGAGACAGAGACACCGGGGAGCTGTTTTTT.

This chain connects TRBV10-3 to TRBJ1-6; D uncertain. The CDR3 covers 14 residues. Trimming pared 5 bases from V and 7 bases from J, leaving 12 bases between. CDR1 and CDR2 from the germline V gene are ENHRY and SYGVKD. The CDR3 here is CAISPRDSNSPLHF. CDR3 coding DNA: TGTGCCATCAGTCCCCGGGATTCAAATTCACCCCTCCACTTT.

Ten or more counts support this clonotype. The chain has TRBV11-2 and TRBJ2-2; 7 nucleotides align to TRBD1. This CDR3 region has 14 residues. Trimming removed 3 bases from V and 7 bases from J; junction bases left unmatched: 5. Germline assignment: CDR1 SGHAT and CDR2 FQNNGV. CDR3 nucleotide sequence: TGTGCCAGCAGCTTTGACAGGGCCAGCGGGGAGCTGTTTTTT. Translated: CASSFDRASGELFF.

This clonotype occurred many times. The rearrangement joins TRBV7-9 to TRBJ1-4; 8 nucleotides agree with TRBD1. V lost 4 bases and J lost 5; bases outside the gene matches: 3. Germline assignment: CDR1 SEHNR and CDR2 FQNEAQ (reference sequence). This CDR3 region has 14 residues. The CDR3: CASSSDRENEKLFF. CDR3 DNA sequence: TGTGCCAGCAGCTCGGACAGGGAGAATGAAAAACTGTTTTTT.

This clonotype was detected ten times or more. J is TRBJ2-7 and V is TRBV27, with a tentative D call TRBD2 (5 bases). From germline, CDR1 is MNHEY and CDR2 SMNVEV (reference sequence). V lost 3 bases and J lost 3, with 9 bases in between. The CDR3 length is 13 residues. The CDR3 bases are TGTGCCAGCAGTTTCTTCCGGGACTACGAGCAGTACTTC. Residues: CASSFFRDYEQYF.

This clonotype turned up a few times. The chain carries TRBV29-1 and TRBJ2-1, with 8 nucleotides matching TRBD2. Per the germline V gene, CDR1 is SQVTM and CDR2 is ANQGSEA. The CDR3 length is 14 residues. The trim removed 3 bases at V and 4 bases at J, leaving 5 bases unmatched. This CDR3 is CSVEAPSGYNEQFF. The CDR3 DNA is TGCAGCGTTGAGGCTCCTAGCGGGTACAATGAGCAGTTCTTC.

This clonotype came up many times. The chain recombines TRBV4-3 with TRBJ2-3; 7 positions match TRBD2. CDR1 and CDR2 from the germline V gene are LGHNA and YSLEER. This CDR3 is built from 14 residues. Trimming at V came to 1 base and at J to 4 bases, leaving 2 bases not matched to a gene. The CDR3 protein is CASSQASGADTQYF. CDR3 DNA sequence: TGCGCCAGCAGCCAAGCTAGCGGAGCAGATACGCAGTATTTT.

There are a few counts of this clonotype. The rearrangement links TRBV12-3 or TRBV12-4 to TRBJ1-2, with 7 bases identical to TRBD1. Trimming cost V 3 bases and J 8 bases; bases outside gene matches: 21. The CDR3 length is 18 residues. DNA for the CDR3: TGTGCCAGCAGTTTGAAGAGGAACAGGGGCCCACAGGACTGGGGCTACACCTTC. Its translation: CASSLKRNRGPQDWGYTF.

In this sample, this clonotype turned up a few times. This chain joins TRBV4-2 and TRBJ2-2, with no clear D. CDR1 and CDR2 (germline): LGHNA, YNFKEQ. The CDR3 contains 14 residues. Trimming removed 1 base at V and 6 bases at J, with 9 bases between. CDR3 coding DNA: TGTGCCAGCAGCCAAGGATGGATATCCGGGGAGCTGTTTTTT. Encoded protein: CASSQGWISGELFF.

This clonotype was seen a handful of times. J is TRBJ2-4 and V is TRBV20-1; no clear D. Germline loops: CDR1 DFQATT, CDR2 SNEGSKA (reference sequence). This CDR3 has 11 amino acids. The ends were cut back, 7 bases at V and 3 bases at J, with 7 bases in the middle. This CDR3 is CSGVVKNIQYF. The CDR3 bases are TGCAGTGGGGTTGTCAAAAACATTCAGTACTTC.

This chain links TRBV7-9 with TRBJ1-1; 11 positions match TRBD1. This CDR3 spans 14 amino acids. Looked up from germline, CDR1 is SEHNR and CDR2 is FQNEAQ (reference sequence). V shed 3 bases, J shed 6 bases, and the junction held 3 bases outside the gene matches. CDR3 DNA: TGTGCCAGCAGCTTGGTGGACAGGGGGCCTGAAGCTTTCTTT. Its protein is CASSLVDRGPEAFF.

This clonotype was picked up a small number of times. V usage is TRBV6-1 and J usage is TRBJ2-5; no clear D gene. The ends were cut back, 2 bases at V and 0 bases at J, with 10 bases in the middle. The CDR3 runs 15 residues. Per germline, CDR1 MNHNS and CDR2 SASEGT. CDR3 nucleotide sequence: TGTGCCAGCAGTGAAATTGGCACCTACCAAGAGACCCAGTACTTC. Translation: CASSEIGTYQETQYF.

This clonotype was picked up a small number of times. The CDR3 DNA follows: TGCAGTGCTAGAGATCCCGGGACAGGGGCGGACGAGCAGTACTTC. Amino acids: CSARDPGTGADEQYF. The gene calls are TRBV20-1 and TRBJ2-7; TRBD1 matches at 10 bases. In germline, CDR1 is DFQATT, CDR2 SNEGSKA (reference sequence). The CDR3 has 15 residues. J lost 5 bases, V lost 0 bases, and 7 bases had no gene match.

Ten or more counts support this clonotype. The gene calls are TRBV30 and TRBJ1-2, with no clear D. V lost 3 bases, J lost 4 bases, and 12 bases lay in between. CDR3 size: 13 residues. Germline lookup yields CDR1 GTSNPN and CDR2 SVGIG (reference sequence). DNA of the CDR3: TGTGCCTGGAGAAGCGGCTTACTCTATGGCTACACCTTC. Its protein is CAWRSGLLYGYTF.

The chain combines TRBV12-3 or TRBV12-4 with TRBJ2-2, with TRBD1 identical over 11 bases. The CDR3 runs 14 residues. J was trimmed by 5 bases and V by 8 bases; bases with no gene match: 4. The CDR3 nucleotides are TGTGCCAGCTGGGACAGGGGGACAACCGGGGAGCTGTTTTTT. Its translation: CASWDRGTTGELFF.

This clonotype appeared a few times. This rearrangement joins TRBV25-1 to TRBJ1-2; TRBD1 matches at 7 bases. The CDR3 is made up of 12 amino acids. J was trimmed by 1 base and V by 8 bases; bases with no gene match: 1. The germline V gene has CDR1 MGHDK and CDR2 SYGVNS. CDR3 DNA sequence: TGTGCCAGCCGACAGGGTAACTATGGCTACACCTTC. Translation gives CASRQGNYGYTF.

This clonotype was recorded at least ten times. V is TRBV6-1 and J is TRBJ1-5; 11 positions agree with TRBD1. The V and J ends lost 7 bases and 6 bases, in that order; junction bases with no gene match: 5. Germline CDR1 is MNHNS and CDR2 is SASEGT. This CDR3 has 14 amino acids. For the CDR3, the DNA is TGTGCCAGCACTATGGACAGGGGGCGTCAGCCCCAGCATTTT. The encoded protein is CASTMDRGRQPQHF.

Ten or more counts support this clonotype. J is TRBJ2-5 and V is TRBV5-1; TRBD1 or TRBD2 may be the D gene (5 bases each). The V and J ends lost 4 bases and 5 bases respectively, with 15 bases between them. Germline V gene sequence: CDR1 SGHRS, CDR2 YFSETQ. This CDR3 contains 14 residues. The CDR3 here is CASSPGTSLETQYF. CDR3 DNA sequence: TGCGCCAGCAGCCCTGGGACGAGCCTCGAGACCCAGTACTTC.

This clonotype came up a few times. The chain employs TRBV30 and TRBJ2-1; the D gene is possibly TRBD1 (5 bases). The CDR3 extends over 12 amino acids. Deletions cut 0 bases from V and 10 bases from J, with 10 bases between. The V gene's germline CDR1 is GTSNPN and CDR2 SVGIG (reference sequence). The DNA for the CDR3 is TGTGCCTGGAGTGTTCAGGGAAAGGAGCAGTTCTTC. This translates into CAWSVQGKEQFF.

This clonotype was detected many times. This chain links TRBV28 with TRBJ2-5, with D possibly called TRBD1 or TRBD2 (5 bases each). Trimming stripped 7 bases from V and 7 bases from J, with 13 bases between. Germline V gene data show CDR1 as MDHEN and CDR2 as SYDVKM. The CDR3 is made up of 12 amino acids. Here the CDR3 DNA reads TGTGCCAGCAAGGGGACCGCCGGGACCCAGTACTTC. Protein product: CASKGTAGTQYF.

This clonotype was seen at least ten times. The J gene is TRBJ2-2, the V gene TRBV5-1; D gene unclear. Trimming removed 4 bases from V and 0 bases from J, with 10 bases in between. CDR1 is SGHRS, CDR2 YFSETQ, per germline. CDR3 length: 15 amino acids. This CDR3 reads CASSERSANTGELFF. The CDR3 DNA reads as TGCGCCAGCAGCGAGCGCTCAGCGAACACCGGGGAGCTGTTTTTT.

The gene calls are TRBV24-1 and TRBJ2-1, with TRBD1 identical over 7 bases. Per the germline V gene, CDR1 is KGHDR and CDR2 is SFDVKD. The ends lost 9 bases at V and 3 bases at J; junction bases unmatched: 7. This CDR3 has 14 amino acids. The DNA of the CDR3 is TGTGCCACCGCCCCCTGGGACAGCTACAATGAGCAGTTCTTC. This codes for CATAPWDSYNEQFF.